These T cell receptor beta chains were read from a single sample in a study of blood T cell repertoires in COVID-19. Some clones are missing from TCRdb's copy, which holds only in-frame ones; the method was immunoSEQ multiplex PCR. The data hold 95,000 to 110,000 clones, with roughly nine tenths observed a single time. The sequencing input was peripheral blood. These receptors all come from a human donor in a cohort sampled during active COVID-19. Each CDR3 is given with its conserved first and last residue. Each record gives: V gene, D gene, J gene, clone size, CDR3 protein, CDR3 DNA. D genes are given only for firm matches. Part of the rows lack a size; the others show once, few, many or a class for expanded clones.

TRBV4-2	TRBD2	TRBJ2-3	-	CASSQDGGGGADTQYF	TGTGCCAGCAGCCAAGATGGAGGCGGGGGGGCAGATACGCAGTATTTT
TRBV6-2/TRBV6-3	-	TRBJ1-5	-	CASSYSASNQPQHF	TGTGCCAGCAGTTACTCGGCAAGCAATCAGCCCCAGCATTTT
TRBV4-2	TRBD1	TRBJ2-7	-	CASSRAGTGVYEQYF	TGTGCCAGCAGCCGAGCCGGGACAGGCGTCTACGAGCAGTACTTC
TRBV27	-	TRBJ1-1	-	CASSPRGGNTEAFF	TGTGCCAGCAGTCCTAGGGGGGGGAACACTGAAGCTTTCTTT
TRBV21-1	-	TRBJ1-1	-	CASSKALLCGWNTEAFF	TGTGCCAGCAGCAAAGCGCTTTTGTGCGGGTGGAACACTGAAGCTTTCTTT
TRBV5-4	TRBD2	TRBJ2-3	-	CASSYPRPSGTVGTQYF	TGTGCCAGCAGCTACCCCCGGCCTAGCGGGACGGTGGGTACGCAGTATTTT
TRBV2	-	TRBJ2-7	-	CASSGMGTQSYEQYF	TGTGCCAGCAGTGGGATGGGGACTCAATCCTACGAGCAGTACTTC
TRBV6-5	TRBD1	TRBJ1-1	-	CASRYRGPNTEAFF	TGTGCCAGCAGGTACAGGGGGCCGAACACTGAAGCTTTCTTT
TRBV6-5	TRBD2	TRBJ2-7	-	CASSSPVAGASYEQYF	TGTGCCAGCAGTTCGCCTGTAGCGGGGGCCTCCTACGAGCAGTACTTC
TRBV12-3/TRBV12-4	-	TRBJ2-7	-	CASSPDSSYEQYF	TGTGCCAGCAGCCCCGACAGTTCCTACGAGCAGTACTTC
TRBV9	-	TRBJ2-6	-	CASSWTVVDSGANVLTF	TGTGCCAGCAGCTGGACAGTCGTAGACTCTGGGGCCAACGTCCTGACTTTC
TRBV11-2	TRBD1	TRBJ2-7	-	CASSSGQGPEQYF	TGTGCCAGCAGCTCGGGACAGGGGCCCGAGCAGTACTTC
TRBV30	-	TRBJ1-1	-	CAWSVVVNTEAFF	TGTGCCTGGAGTGTAGTAGTGAACACTGAAGCTTTCTTT
TRBV19	TRBD1	TRBJ2-7	-	CASMQAPDRVYEQYF	TGTGCCAGTATGCAGGCTCCGGACAGGGTCTACGAGCAGTACTTC
TRBV6-2/TRBV6-3	TRBD1	TRBJ1-5	few	CASSNGWQGGQPQHF	TGTGCCAGCAGCAACGGGTGGCAGGGGGGTCAGCCCCAGCATTTT
TRBV6-5	TRBD2	TRBJ2-7	once	CVSSYAGLAGEQYF	TGTGTCAGCAGTTACGCGGGACTAGCGGGGGAGCAGTACTTC
TRBV7-9	-	TRBJ1-1	-	CASSRWTSQENTEAFF	TGTGCCAGCAGCCGATGGACAAGTCAGGAGAACACTGAAGCTTTCTTT
TRBV20-1	TRBD2	TRBJ2-1	-	CSASDAPLTSGRYNEQFF	TGCAGTGCTAGTGACGCCCCGCTGACTAGCGGACGATACAATGAGCAGTTCTTC
TRBV9	-	TRBJ2-7	-	CASSGQGSYEQYF	TGTGCCAGCAGTGGTCAGGGCTCCTACGAGCAGTACTTC
TRBV10-3	TRBD2	TRBJ2-3	-	CAISASGTITDTQYF	TGTGCCATCAGCGCTTCCGGGACTATCACAGATACGCAGTATTTT
TRBV11-2	-	TRBJ2-5	-	CASSSIGETQYF	TGTGCCAGCAGCTCTATCGGGGAGACCCAGTACTTC
TRBV18	TRBD1	TRBJ2-7	-	CASSLGQLDYEQYF	TGTGCCAGCTCATTGGGACAGTTGGATTACGAGCAGTACTTC
TRBV3-1/TRBV3-2	-	TRBJ1-5	-	CASSQGAYQPQHF	TGTGCCAGCAGCCAGGGGGCTTATCAGCCCCAGCATTTT
TRBV7-2	TRBD1	TRBJ1-4	-	CASSQDRWGKLFF	TGTGCCAGCAGCCAGGACAGGTGGGGAAAACTGTTTTTT
TRBV9	TRBD2	TRBJ2-1	-	CASSVGGGSGSLRHEQFF	TGTGCCAGCAGCGTAGGGGGTGGTAGCGGGAGCCTTCGGCATGAGCAGTTCTTC
TRBV29-1	-	TRBJ1-1	-	CSVRGGMNTEAFF	TGCAGCGTGCGCGGGGGTATGAACACTGAAGCTTTCTTT
TRBV9	-	TRBJ2-1	few	CASSVISGVNVNEQFF	TGTGCCAGCAGCGTAATCTCGGGAGTTAATGTGAATGAGCAGTTCTTC
TRBV5-1	TRBD1	TRBJ2-3	-	CASSSGQGSKFTDTQYF	TGCGCCAGCAGCTCGGGACAGGGTTCAAAATTTACAGATACGCAGTATTTT
TRBV27	TRBD1	TRBJ2-3	-	CASSFRIRQGILGTDTQYF	TGTGCCAGCAGTTTCCGTATCAGACAGGGGATACTTGGCACAGATACGCAGTATTTT
TRBV6-5	TRBD1	TRBJ1-1	-	CASEKRDRGGTEAFF	TGTGCCAGCGAAAAAAGGGACAGGGGGGGCACTGAAGCTTTCTTT
TRBV24-1	-	TRBJ1-2	-	CATSDMDSIYGYTF	TGTGCCACCAGTGATATGGACAGTATCTATGGCTACACCTTC
TRBV2	-	TRBJ1-6	few	CARRGGNSPLHF	TGTGCCAGACGGGGTGGAAATTCACCCCTCCACTTT